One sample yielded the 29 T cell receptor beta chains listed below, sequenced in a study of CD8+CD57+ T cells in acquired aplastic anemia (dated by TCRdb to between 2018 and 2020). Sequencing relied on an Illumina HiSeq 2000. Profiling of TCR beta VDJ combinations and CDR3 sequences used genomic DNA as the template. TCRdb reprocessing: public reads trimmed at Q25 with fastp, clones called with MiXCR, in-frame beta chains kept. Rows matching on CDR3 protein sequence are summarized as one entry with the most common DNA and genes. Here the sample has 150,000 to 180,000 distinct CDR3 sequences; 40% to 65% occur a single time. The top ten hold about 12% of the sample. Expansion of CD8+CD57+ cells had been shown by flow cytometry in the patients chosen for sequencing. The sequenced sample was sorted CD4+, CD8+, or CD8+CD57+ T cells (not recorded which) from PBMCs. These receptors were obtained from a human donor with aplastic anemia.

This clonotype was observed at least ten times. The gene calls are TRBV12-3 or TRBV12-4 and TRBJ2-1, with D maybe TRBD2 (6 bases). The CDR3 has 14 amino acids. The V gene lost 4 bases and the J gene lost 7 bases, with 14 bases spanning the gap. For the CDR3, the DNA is TGTGCCAGCAGTTCTGCGGGGCCGGGGAATGAGCAGTTCTTC. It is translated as CASSSAGPGNEQFF.

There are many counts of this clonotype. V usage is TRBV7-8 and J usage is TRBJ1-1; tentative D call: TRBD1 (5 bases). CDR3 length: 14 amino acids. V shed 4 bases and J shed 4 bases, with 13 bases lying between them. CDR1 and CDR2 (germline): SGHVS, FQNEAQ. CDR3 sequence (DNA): TGTGCCAGCAGCTCCACAAAGGGGCTCACTGAAGCTTTCTTT. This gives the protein CASSSTKGLTEAFF.

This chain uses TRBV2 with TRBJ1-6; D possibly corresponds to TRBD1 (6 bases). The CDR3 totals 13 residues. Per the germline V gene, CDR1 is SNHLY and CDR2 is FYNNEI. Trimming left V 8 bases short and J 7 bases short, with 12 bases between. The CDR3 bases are TGTGCCAGCCGGCTGGGGGCGAATTCACCCCTCCACTTT. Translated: CASRLGANSPLHF.

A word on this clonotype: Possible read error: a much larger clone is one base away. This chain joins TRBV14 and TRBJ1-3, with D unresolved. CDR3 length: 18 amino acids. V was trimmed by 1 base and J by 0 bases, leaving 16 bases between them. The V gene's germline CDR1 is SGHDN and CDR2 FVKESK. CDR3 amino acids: CASSQVVLSPNSGNTIYF. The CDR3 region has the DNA TGTGCCAGCAGCCAAGTAGTTCTCAGCCCGAACTCTGGAAACACCATATATTTT. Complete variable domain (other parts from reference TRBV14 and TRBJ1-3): EAGVTQFPSHSVIEKGQTVTLRCDPISGHDNLYWYRRVMGKEIKFLLHFVKESKQDESGMPNNRFLAERTGGTYSTLKVQPAELEDSGVYFCASSQVVLSPNSGNTIYFGEGSWLTVV.

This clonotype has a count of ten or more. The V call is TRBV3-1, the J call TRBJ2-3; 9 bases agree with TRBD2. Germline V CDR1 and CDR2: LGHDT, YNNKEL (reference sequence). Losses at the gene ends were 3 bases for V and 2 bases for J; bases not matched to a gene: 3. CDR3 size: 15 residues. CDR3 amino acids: CASSQGGGVTDTQYF. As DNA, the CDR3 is TGTGCCAGCAGCCAGGGCGGGGGGGTCACAGATACGCAGTATTTT.

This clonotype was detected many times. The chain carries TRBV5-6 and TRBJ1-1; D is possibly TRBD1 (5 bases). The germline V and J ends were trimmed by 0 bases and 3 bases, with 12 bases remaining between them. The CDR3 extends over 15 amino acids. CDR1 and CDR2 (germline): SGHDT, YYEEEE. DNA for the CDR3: TGTGCCAGCAGCTTGGTTCGGGGGAGAGACACTGAAGCTTTCTTT. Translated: CASSLVRGRDTEAFF.

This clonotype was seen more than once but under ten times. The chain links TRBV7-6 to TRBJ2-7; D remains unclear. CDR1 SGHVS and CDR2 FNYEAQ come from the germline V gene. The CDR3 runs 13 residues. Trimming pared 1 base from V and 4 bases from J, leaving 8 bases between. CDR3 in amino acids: CASSLGGVYEQYF. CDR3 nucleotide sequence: TGTGCCAGCAGCTTAGGAGGCGTTTACGAGCAGTACTTC.

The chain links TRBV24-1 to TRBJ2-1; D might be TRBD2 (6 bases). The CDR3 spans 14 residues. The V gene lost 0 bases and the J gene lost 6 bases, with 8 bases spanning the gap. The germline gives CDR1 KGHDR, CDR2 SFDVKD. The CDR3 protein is CATSDLFSGNEQFF. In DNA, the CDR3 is TGTGCCACCAGTGATTTGTTTAGCGGCAATGAGCAGTTCTTC.

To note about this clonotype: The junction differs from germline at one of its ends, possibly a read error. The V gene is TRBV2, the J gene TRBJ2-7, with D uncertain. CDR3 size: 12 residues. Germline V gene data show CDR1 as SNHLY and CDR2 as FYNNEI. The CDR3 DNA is TGTGCCAGCAATCCGACGTCCTACGAGCAGTGCTTC. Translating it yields CASNPTSYEQCF.

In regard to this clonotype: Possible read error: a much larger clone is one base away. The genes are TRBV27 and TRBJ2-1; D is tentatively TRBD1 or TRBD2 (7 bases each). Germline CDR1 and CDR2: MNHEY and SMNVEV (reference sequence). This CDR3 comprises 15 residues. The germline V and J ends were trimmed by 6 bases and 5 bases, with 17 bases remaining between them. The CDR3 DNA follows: TGTGCCAGCAGCCTCTGGGGAGGGGGCAACAATGAGCAGTTCTTC. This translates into CASSLWGGGNNEQFF.

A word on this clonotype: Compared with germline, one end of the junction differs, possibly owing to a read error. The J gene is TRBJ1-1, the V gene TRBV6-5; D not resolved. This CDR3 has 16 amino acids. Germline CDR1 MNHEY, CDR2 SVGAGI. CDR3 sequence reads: CASSYSYLGPNTEASF. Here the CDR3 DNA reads TGTGCCAGCAGTTACTCTTATCTGGGCCCGAACACTGAAGCTTCCTTT.

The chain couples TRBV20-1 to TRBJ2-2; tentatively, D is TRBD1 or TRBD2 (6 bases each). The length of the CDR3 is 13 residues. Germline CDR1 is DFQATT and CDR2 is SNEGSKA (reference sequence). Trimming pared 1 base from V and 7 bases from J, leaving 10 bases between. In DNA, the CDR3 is TGCAGTGCTAGAGGGGGGGCGAGCGGGGAGCTGTTTTTT. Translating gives CSARGGASGELFF.

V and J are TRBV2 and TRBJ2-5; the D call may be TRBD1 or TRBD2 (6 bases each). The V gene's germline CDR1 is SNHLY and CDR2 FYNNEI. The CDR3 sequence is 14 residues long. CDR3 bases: TGTGCTAGAGATATGTGGGGGGCGGGAGAGACCCAGTACTTC. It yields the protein CARDMWGAGETQYF. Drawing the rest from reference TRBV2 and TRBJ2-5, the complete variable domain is EPEVTQTPSHQVTQMGQEVILRCVPISNHLYFYWYRQILGQKVEFLVSFYNNEISEKSEIFDDQFSVERPDGSNFTLKIRSTKLEDSAMYFCARDMWGAGETQYFGPGTRLLVL.

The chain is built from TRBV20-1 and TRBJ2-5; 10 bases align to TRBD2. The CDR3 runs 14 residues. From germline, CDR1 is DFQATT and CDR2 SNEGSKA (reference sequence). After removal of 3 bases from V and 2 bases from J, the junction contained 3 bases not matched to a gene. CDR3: CSARSGREQETQYF. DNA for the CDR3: TGCAGTGCTAGGAGCGGGAGGGAGCAAGAGACCCAGTACTTC.

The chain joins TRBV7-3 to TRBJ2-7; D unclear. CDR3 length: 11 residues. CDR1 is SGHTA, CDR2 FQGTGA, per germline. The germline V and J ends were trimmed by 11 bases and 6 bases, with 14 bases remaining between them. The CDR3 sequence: CAAVQEREQYF. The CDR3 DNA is TGTGCCGCGGTACAAGAGCGCGAGCAGTACTTC.

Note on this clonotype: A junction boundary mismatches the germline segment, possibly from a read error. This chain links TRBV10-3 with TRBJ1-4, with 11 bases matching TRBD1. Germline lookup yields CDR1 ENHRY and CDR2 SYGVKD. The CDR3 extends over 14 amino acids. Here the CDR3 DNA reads TGTGCCATCAGTGACGGGACAGGGGGTGAAAAACTGTCTTTT. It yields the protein CAISDGTGGEKLSF.

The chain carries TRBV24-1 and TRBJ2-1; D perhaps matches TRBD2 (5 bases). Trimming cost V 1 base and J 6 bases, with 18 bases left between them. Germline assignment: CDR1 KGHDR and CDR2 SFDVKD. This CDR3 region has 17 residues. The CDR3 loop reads CATSDFGSARGSNEQFF. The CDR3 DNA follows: TGTGCCACCAGTGATTTTGGGTCTGCCCGGGGTTCCAATGAGCAGTTCTTC.

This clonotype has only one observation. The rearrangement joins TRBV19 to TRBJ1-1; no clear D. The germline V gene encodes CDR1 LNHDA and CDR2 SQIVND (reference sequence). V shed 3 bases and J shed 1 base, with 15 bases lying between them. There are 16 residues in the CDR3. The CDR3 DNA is TGTGCCAGTAGTATCGGGAAAATGACTTGGAACACTGAAGCTTTCTTT. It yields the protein CASSIGKMTWNTEAFF.

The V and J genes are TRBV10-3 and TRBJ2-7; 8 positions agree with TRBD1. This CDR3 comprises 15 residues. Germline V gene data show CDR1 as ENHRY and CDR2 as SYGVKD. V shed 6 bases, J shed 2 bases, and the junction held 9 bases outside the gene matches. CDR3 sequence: CAISENGQGTYEQYF. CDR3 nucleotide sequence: TGTGCCATCAGCGAAAACGGACAGGGAACCTACGAGCAGTACTTC.

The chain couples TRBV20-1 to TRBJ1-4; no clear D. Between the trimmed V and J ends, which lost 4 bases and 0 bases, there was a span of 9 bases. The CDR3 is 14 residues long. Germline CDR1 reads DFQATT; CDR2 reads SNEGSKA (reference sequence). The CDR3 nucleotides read TGCAGTGCTATGCGGGGTGCAACTAATGAAAAACTGTTTTTT. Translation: CSAMRGATNEKLFF.

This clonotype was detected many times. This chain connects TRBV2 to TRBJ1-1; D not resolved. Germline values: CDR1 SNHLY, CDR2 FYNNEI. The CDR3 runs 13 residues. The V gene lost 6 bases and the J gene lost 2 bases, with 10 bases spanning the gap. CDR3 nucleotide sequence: TGTGCCAGCAGGAAGGACCTCAACACTGAAGCTTTCTTT. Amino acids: CASRKDLNTEAFF.

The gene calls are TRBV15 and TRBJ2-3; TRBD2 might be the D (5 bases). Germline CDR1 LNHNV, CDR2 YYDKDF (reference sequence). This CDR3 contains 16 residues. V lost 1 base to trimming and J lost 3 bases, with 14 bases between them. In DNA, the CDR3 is TGTGCCACCAGCAGAGGGCCCGGGATCCTGACAGATACGCAGTATTTT. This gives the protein CATSRGPGILTDTQYF.

The CDR3 coding sequence is TGTGCCAGTAGCAACCCCGGACAGGTGGCCTACGAGCAGTACTTC. This encodes CASSNPGQVAYEQYF. The chain links TRBV19 to TRBJ2-7, with 7 nucleotides matching TRBD1. The CDR3 runs 15 residues. Germline V gives CDR1 LNHDA, CDR2 SQIVND (reference sequence). J lost 2 bases, V lost 6 bases, and 10 bases had no gene match.

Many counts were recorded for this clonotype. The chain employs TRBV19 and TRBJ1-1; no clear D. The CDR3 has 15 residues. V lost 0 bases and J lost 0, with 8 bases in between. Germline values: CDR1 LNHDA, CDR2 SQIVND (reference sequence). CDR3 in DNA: TGTGCCAGTAGTATAGATGCGGGGATGAACACTGAAGCTTTCTTT. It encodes CASSIDAGMNTEAFF.

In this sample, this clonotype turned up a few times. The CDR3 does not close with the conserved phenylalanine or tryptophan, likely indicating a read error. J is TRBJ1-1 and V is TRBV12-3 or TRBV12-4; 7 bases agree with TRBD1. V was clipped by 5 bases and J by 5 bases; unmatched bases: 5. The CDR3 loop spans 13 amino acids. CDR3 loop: CASSPGGRTEAFL. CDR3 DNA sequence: TGTGCCAGCAGTCCAGGGGGACGGACTGAAGCTTTCCTT.

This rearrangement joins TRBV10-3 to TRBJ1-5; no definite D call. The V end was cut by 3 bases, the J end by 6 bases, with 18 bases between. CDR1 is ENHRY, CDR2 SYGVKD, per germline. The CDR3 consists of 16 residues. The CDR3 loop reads CAISESGPTNGQPQHF. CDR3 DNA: TGTGCCATCAGTGAAAGTGGCCCGACTAATGGTCAGCCCCAGCATTTT.

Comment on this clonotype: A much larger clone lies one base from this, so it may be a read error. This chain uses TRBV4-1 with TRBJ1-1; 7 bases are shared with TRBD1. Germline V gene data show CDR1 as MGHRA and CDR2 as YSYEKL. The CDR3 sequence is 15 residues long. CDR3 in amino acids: CASSQVTGSNTDAFF. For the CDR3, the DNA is TGCGCCAGCAGCCAAGTGACAGGGAGTAACACTGACGCTTTCTTT.

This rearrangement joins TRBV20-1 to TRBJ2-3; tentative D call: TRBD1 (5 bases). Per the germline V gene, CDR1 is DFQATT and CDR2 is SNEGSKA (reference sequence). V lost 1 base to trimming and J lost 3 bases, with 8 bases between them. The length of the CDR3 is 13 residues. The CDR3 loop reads CSARGPGTDTQYF. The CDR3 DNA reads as TGCAGTGCTAGAGGGCCAGGGACAGATACGCAGTATTTT.

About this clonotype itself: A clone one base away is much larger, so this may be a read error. The CDR3 region is CASSHGTGWSYEQCF. In DNA, the CDR3 is TGTGCCAGCAGCCACGGGACAGGGTGGTCCTACGAGCAGTGCTTC. The genes are TRBV3-1 and TRBJ2-7, with 9 bases matching TRBD1. This CDR3 has 15 residues. Per the germline V gene, CDR1 is LGHDT and CDR2 is YNNKEL (reference sequence).